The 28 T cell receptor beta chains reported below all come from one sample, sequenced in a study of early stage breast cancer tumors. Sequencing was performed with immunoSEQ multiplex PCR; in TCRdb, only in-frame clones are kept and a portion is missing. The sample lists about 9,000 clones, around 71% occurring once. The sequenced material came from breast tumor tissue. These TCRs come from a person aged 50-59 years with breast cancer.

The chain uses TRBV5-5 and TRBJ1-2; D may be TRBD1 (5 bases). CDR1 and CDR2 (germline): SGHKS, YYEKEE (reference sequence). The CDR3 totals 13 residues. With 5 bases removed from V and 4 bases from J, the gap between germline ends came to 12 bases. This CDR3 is CASRPDTIYGYTF. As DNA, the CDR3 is TGTGCCAGCAGACCGGACACCATCTATGGCTACACCTTC.

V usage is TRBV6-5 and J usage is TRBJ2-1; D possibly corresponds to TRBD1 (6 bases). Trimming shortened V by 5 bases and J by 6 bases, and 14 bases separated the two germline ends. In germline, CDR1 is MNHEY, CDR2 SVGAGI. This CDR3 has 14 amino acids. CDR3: CASSPRTASNEQFF. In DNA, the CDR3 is TGTGCCAGCAGTCCTCGGACAGCCTCCAATGAGCAGTTCTTC.

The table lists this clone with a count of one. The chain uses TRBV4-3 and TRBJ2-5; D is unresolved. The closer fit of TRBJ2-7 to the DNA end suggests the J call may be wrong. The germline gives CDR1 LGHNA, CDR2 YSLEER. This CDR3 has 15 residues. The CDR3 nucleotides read TGCGCCAGCAGCTTAGAGCGAAGACCTATCTACGAGCAGTACTTC. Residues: CASSLERRPIYEQYF.

Written as DNA, the CDR3 is TGTGCCTGGAGTACAGGGGGCTGGAATCAGCCCCAGCATTTT. Its translation: CAWSTGGWNQPQHF. The V and J genes are TRBV30 and TRBJ1-5, with 9 bases fitting TRBD1. Looked up from germline, CDR1 is GTSNPN and CDR2 is SVGIG (reference sequence). The CDR3 is 14 amino acids. Trimming at V came to 2 bases and at J to 4 bases, leaving 3 bases not matched to a gene. Full variable domain (remainder filled in from reference TRBV30 and TRBJ1-5): SQTIHQWPATLVQPVGSPLSLECTVEGTSNPNLYWYRQAAGRGLQLLFYSVGIGQISSEVPQNLSASRPQDRQFILSSKKLLLSDSGFYLCAWSTGGWNQPQHFGDGTRLSIL.

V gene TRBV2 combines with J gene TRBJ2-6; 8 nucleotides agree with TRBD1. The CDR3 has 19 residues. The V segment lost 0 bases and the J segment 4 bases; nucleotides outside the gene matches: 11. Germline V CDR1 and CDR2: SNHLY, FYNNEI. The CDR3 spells CASSEARTGFLTGANVLTF. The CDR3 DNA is TGTGCCAGCAGTGAAGCGCGGACAGGGTTTCTGACAGGGGCCAACGTCCTGACTTTC.

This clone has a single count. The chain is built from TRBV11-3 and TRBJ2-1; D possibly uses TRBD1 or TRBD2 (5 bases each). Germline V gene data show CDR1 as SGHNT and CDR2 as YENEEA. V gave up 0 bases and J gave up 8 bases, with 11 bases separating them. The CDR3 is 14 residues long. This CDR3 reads CASSLEGEMDEQFF. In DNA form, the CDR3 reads TGTGCCAGCAGCTTAGAGGGGGAAATGGATGAGCAGTTCTTC.

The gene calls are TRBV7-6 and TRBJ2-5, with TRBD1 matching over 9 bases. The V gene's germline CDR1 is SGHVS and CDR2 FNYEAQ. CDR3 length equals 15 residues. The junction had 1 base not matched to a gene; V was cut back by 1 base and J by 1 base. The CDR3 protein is CASSLEGQGQETQYF. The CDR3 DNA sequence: TGTGCCAGCAGCTTAGAGGGACAGGGCCAAGAGACCCAGTACTTC. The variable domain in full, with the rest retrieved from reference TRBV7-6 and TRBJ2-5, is GAGVSQSPRYKVTKRGQDVALRCDPISGHVSLYWYRQALGQGPEFLTYFNYEAQQDKSGLPNDRFSAERPEGSISTLTIQRTEQRDSAMYRCASSLEGQGQETQYFGPGTRLLVL.

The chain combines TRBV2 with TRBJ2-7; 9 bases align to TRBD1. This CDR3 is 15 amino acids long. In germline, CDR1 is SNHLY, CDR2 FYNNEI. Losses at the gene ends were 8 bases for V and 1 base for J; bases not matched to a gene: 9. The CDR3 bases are TGTGCCAGCGGGAAATTGGACAGGGGTTCCTACGAGCAGTACTTC. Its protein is CASGKLDRGSYEQYF.

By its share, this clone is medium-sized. The DNA of the CDR3 is TGCGCCAGCAGCTTGGTTGTCCCGAGAGAGGCCAAGGCAACCTCACAAGCTTTCTTT. This sequence encodes CASSLVVPREAKATSQAFF. The chain carries TRBV5-1 and TRBJ1-1; no firm D call. Per germline, CDR1 SGHRS and CDR2 YFSETQ. Trimming removed 0 bases at V and 9 bases at J, with 30 bases between. This CDR3 spans 19 amino acids.

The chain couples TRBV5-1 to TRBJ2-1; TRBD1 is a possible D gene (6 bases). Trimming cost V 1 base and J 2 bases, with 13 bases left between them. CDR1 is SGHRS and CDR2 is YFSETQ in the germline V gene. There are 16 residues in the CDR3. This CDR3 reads CASSLTTGPTYNEQFF. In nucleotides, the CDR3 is TGCGCCAGCAGCTTGACTACAGGGCCGACCTACAATGAGCAGTTCTTC.

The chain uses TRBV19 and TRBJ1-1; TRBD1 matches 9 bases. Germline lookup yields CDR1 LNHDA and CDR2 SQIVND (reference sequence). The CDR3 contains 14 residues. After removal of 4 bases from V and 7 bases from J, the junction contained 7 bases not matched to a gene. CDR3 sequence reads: CASSTSGTGFEAFF. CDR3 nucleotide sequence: TGTGCCAGTAGTACCTCCGGGACAGGGTTTGAAGCTTTCTTT.

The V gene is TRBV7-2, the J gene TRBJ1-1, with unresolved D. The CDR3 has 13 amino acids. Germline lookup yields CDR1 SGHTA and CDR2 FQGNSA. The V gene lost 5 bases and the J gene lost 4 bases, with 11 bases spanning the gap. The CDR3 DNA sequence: TGTGCCAGCAGCAGGAAGATGAGCACTGAAGCTTTCTTT. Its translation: CASSRKMSTEAFF.

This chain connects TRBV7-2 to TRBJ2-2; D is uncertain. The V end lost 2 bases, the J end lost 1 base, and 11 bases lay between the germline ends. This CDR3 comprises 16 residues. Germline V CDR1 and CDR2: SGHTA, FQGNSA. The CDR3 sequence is CASSLIWFLNTGELFF. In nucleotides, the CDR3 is TGTGCCAGCAGCTTAATTTGGTTTCTGAACACCGGGGAGCTGTTTTTT.

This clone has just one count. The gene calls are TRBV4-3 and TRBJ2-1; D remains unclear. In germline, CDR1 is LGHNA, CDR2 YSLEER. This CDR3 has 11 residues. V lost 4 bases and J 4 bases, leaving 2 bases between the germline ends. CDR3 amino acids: CASSLYNEQFF. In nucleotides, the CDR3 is TGCGCCAGCAGCCTTTACAATGAGCAGTTCTTC.

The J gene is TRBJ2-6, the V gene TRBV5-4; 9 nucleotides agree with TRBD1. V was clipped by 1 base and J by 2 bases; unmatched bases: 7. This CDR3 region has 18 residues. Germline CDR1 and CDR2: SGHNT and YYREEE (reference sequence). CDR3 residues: CASSLSLGQGAGANVLTF. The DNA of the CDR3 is TGTGCCAGCAGCTTGAGTCTGGGACAGGGTGCTGGGGCCAACGTCCTGACTTTC.

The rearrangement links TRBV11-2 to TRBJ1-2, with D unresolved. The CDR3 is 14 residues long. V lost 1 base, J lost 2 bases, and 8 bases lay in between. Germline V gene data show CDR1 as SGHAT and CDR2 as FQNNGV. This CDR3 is CASSLVAENYGYTF. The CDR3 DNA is TGTGCCAGCAGCTTAGTAGCAGAGAACTATGGCTACACCTTC.

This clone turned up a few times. The CDR3 is CASSYSWNNEQFF. The CDR3 nucleotides read TGTGCCAGCAGTTACTCGTGGAACAATGAGCAGTTCTTC. The genes are TRBV6-6 and TRBJ2-1; D not resolved. CDR1 MNHNY and CDR2 SVGAGI come from the germline V gene (reference sequence). The CDR3 loop spans 13 amino acids. Trimming pared 0 bases from V and 5 bases from J, leaving 5 bases between.

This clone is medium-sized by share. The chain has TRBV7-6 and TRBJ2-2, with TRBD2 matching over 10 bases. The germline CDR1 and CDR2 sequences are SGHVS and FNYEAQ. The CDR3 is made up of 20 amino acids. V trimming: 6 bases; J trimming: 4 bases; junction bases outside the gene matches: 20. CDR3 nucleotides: TGTGCCAGCAGGCCCGAGGGAGGAAGCGGGAGGGCCTTGGGCACCGGGGAGCTGTTTTTT. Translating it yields CASRPEGGSGRALGTGELFF.

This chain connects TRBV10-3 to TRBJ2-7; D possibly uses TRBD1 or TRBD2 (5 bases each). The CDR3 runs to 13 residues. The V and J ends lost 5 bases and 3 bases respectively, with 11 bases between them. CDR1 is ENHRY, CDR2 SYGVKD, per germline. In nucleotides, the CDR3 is TGTGCCATCAGTTTGCAGGGAGACTACGAGCAGTACTTC. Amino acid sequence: CAISLQGDYEQYF.

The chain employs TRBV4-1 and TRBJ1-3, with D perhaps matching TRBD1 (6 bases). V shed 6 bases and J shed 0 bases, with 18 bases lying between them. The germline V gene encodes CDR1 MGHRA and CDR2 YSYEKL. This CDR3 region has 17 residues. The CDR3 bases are TGCGCCAGCAGACCAGCCGTTGGGGGGGCCTCTGGAAACACCATATATTTT. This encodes CASRPAVGGASGNTIYF.

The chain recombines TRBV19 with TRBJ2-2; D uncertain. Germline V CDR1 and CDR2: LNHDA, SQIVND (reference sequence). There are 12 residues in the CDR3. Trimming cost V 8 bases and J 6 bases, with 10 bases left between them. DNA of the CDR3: TGTGCCAGTCGACGTTGGCCCGGGGAGCTGTTTTTT. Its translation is CASRRWPGELFF.

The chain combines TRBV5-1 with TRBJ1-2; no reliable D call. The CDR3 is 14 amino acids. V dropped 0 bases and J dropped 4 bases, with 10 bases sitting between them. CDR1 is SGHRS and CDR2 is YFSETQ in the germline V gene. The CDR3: CASSLEAAIYGYTF. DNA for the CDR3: TGCGCCAGCAGCTTGGAGGCAGCTATCTATGGCTACACCTTC.

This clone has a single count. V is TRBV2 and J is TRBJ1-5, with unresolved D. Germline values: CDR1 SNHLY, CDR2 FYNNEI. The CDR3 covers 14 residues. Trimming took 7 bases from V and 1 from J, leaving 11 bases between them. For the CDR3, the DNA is TGTGCCAGCACAGACGGACTAAGCAATCAGCCCCAGCATTTT. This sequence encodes CASTDGLSNQPQHF.

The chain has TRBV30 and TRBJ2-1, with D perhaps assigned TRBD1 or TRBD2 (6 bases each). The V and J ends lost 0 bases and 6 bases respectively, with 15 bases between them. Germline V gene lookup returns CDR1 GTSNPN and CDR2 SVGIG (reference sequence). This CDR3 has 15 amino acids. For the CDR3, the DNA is TGTGCCTGGAGTGTGGAGGGGGTATTCCCCAATGAGCAGTTCTTC. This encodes CAWSVEGVFPNEQFF. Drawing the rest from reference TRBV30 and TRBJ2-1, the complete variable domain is SQTIHQWPATLVQPVGSPLSLECTVEGTSNPNLYWYRQAAGRGLQLLFYSVGIGQISSEVPQNLSASRPQDRQFILSSKKLLLSDSGFYLCAWSVEGVFPNEQFFGPGTRLTVL.

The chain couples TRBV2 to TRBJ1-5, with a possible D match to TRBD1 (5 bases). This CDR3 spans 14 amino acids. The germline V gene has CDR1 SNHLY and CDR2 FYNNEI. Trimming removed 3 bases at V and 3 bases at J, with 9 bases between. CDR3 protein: CASSDQGVNQPQHF. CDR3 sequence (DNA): TGTGCCAGCAGTGATCAGGGCGTCAATCAGCCCCAGCATTTT. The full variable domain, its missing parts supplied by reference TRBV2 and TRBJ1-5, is EPEVTQTPSHQVTQMGQEVILRCVPISNHLYFYWYRQILGQKVEFLVSFYNNEISEKSEIFDDQFSVERPDGSNFTLKIRSTKLEDSAMYFCASSDQGVNQPQHFGDGTRLSIL.

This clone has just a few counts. In DNA form, the CDR3 reads TGTGCCAGCAGTGACGGACAGTATCTTGGCTACACCTTC. It is translated as CASSDGQYLGYTF. This chain connects TRBV25-1 to TRBJ1-2; TRBD1 might be the D (6 bases). Germline values: CDR1 MGHDK, CDR2 SYGVNS. Trimming took off 3 bases at V and 7 bases at J, with 12 bases between the two ends. The CDR3 is made up of 13 amino acids.

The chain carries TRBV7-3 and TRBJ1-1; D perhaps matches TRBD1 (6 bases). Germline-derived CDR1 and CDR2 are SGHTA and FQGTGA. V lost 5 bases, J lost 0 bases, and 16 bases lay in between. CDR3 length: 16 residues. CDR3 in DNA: TGTGCCAGCAGCCCCTTGGGGGGCGATATGAACACTGAAGCTTTCTTT. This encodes CASSPLGGDMNTEAFF.

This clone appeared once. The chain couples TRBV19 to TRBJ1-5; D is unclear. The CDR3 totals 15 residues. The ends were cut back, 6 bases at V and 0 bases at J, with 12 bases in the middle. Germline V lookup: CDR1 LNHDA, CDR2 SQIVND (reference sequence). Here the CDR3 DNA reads TGTGCCAGTAGAGCCACCCCTAATAGCAATCAGCCCCAGCATTTT. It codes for CASRATPNSNQPQHF.